The clone carrying this T cell receptor beta chain has only a few counts. Its antigen is undetermined. Germline V gene data show CDR1 as MNHEY and CDR2 as SVGEGT. CDR3 length equals 13 residues. V lost 8 bases and J 6 bases, leaving 17 bases between the germline ends. TCRdb itself ran the 5' RACE reads through MiXCR, one entry per CDR3 protein. This table has around 260,000 distinct CDR3 sequences, roughly 16% appearing once. The record originates from a study of T-cell memory formation after mild COVID-19. As for the study in general: Largely, the TCR clusters proved donor specific.

Overall study results and limits: Contracting clones, day 15 to 85, had balanced CD4/CD8, and later expanders favored CD4+. CD4+ contracting clones were found mainly in CM and EM, and CD8+ ones in EMRA. A subset of responding clones appeared in pre-infection memory, suggesting cross-reactive memory joined.

This sequence joins TRBV6-2 or TRBV6-3 and TRBJ2-7; the D is unclear. The sample consisted of PBMCs or a T cell subset sorted from them (not recorded which). The receptor was derived from a man younger than 30 who had mild COVID-19 (a few samples of this study predate the infection). Cell type and time point are not known. The CDR3 bases are TGTGCCAGCGGTCAGACTTCTACGCGCGAGCAGTACGTC. Amino acid sequence: CASGQTSTREQYV.